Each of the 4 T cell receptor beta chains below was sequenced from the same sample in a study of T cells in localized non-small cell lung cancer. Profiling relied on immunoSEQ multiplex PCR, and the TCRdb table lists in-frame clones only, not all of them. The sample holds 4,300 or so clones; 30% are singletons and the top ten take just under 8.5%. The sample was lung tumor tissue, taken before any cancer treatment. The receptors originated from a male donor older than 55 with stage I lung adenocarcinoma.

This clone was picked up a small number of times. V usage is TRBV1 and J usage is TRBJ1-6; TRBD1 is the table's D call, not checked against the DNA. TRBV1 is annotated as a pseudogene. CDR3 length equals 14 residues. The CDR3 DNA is TGCGCCAGCAGCCTTAGAGTAGGGGATTCACCCCTCCACTTT. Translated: CASSLRVGDSPLHF.

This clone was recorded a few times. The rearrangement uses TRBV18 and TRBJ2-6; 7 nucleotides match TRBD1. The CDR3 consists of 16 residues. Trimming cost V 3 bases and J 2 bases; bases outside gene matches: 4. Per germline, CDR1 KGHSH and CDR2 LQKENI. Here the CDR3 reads CASSPSDRAGANVLTF. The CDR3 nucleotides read TGTGCCAGCTCACCGTCAGACAGGGCTGGGGCCAACGTCCTGACTTTC.

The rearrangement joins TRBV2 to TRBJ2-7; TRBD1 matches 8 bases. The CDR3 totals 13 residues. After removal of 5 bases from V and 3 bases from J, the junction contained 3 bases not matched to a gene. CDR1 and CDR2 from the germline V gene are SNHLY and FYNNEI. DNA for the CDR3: TGTGCCAGCAGTACGGACAGGGTCTACGAGCAGTACTTC. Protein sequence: CASSTDRVYEQYF.

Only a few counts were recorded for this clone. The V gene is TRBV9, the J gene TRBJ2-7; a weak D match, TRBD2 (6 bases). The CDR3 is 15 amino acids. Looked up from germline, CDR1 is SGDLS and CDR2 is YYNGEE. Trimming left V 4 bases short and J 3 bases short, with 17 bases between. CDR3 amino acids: CASSPRTTSDYEQYF. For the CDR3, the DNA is TGTGCCAGCAGCCCCAGAACGACTAGTGACTACGAGCAGTACTTC.